Following are 23 T cell receptor beta chains from one sample sequenced in a study of PD-L1 blockade in urothelial cancer. Clones were read by immunoSEQ multiplex PCR, and TCRdb kept only the in-frame ones, dropping some. The sample holds some 20,000 clones, 80% to 90% seen once. Sequenced here: PBMCs, sampled around atezolizumab (anti-PD-L1) treatment. Every receptor here comes from a man aged 45-65 years with urothelial cancer.

The rearrangement links TRBV23-1 to TRBJ1-2; a possible D gene is TRBD1 (5 bases). TRBV23-1 is marked as an open reading frame, function uncertain. There are 17 residues in the CDR3. V lost 0 bases, J lost 5 bases, and 19 bases lay in between. The DNA of the CDR3 is TGCGCCAGCAGTCAATCGATGGGGGGAATACCCAGTTATGGCTACACCTTC. Translating it yields CASSQSMGGIPSYGYTF.

V usage is TRBV27 and J usage is TRBJ2-2; D perhaps matches TRBD2 (7 bases). The V end lost 6 bases, the J end lost 9 bases, and 23 bases lay between the germline ends. This CDR3 region has 16 residues. Germline values: CDR1 MNHEY, CDR2 SMNVEV (reference sequence). The CDR3 DNA reads TGTGCCAGCAGCCTCTATTGGGGGGGGCGCGTCTGGGAGCTGTTTTTT. It codes for CASSLYWGGRVWELFF.

The chain links TRBV6-5 to TRBJ1-1; 9 bases are a match to TRBD1. The CDR3 spans 13 residues. Germline CDR1 and CDR2: MNHEY and SVGAGI. V shed 6 bases, J shed 11 bases, and the junction held 10 bases outside the gene matches. In nucleotides, the CDR3 is TGTGCCAGCAGCCGCGGACAGGGGACGAGGGCTTTCTTT. It encodes CASSRGQGTRAFF.

The gene calls are TRBV14 and TRBJ2-7, with D unclear. Trimming took 3 bases from V and 0 from J, leaving 12 bases between them. In germline, CDR1 is SGHDN, CDR2 FVKESK. The CDR3 totals 15 residues. CDR3 loop: CASSQVVTYSYEQYF. The CDR3 DNA reads TGTGCCAGCAGCCAGGTGGTTACCTACTCCTACGAGCAGTACTTC.

CDR3 bases: TGTGCCAGCAGCCAAAAGGTCGGAGGTGGGGAGCTGTTTTTT. It yields the protein CASSQKVGGGELFF. The chain couples TRBV4-2 to TRBJ2-2; a weak D match, TRBD2 (5 bases). V lost 2 bases and J lost 8, with 12 bases in between. Germline V gene lookup returns CDR1 LGHNA and CDR2 YNFKEQ. This CDR3 contains 14 residues.

The rearrangement links TRBV19 to TRBJ1-5; the D is unclear. The CDR3 covers 18 residues. Trimming shortened V by 5 bases and J by 1 base, and 21 bases separated the two germline ends. In germline, CDR1 is LNHDA, CDR2 SQIVND (reference sequence). CDR3 amino acids: CASSFIVFGSVSNQPQHF. In DNA, the CDR3 is TGTGCCAGTAGTTTTATCGTGTTCGGGTCTGTAAGCAATCAGCCCCAGCATTTT.

This clone was detected only once. V and J are TRBV5-4 and TRBJ2-3, with D perhaps matching TRBD1 (6 bases). This CDR3 has 16 amino acids. Germline CDR1 reads SGHNT; CDR2 reads YYREEE (reference sequence). The V and J ends lost 5 bases and 8 bases respectively, with 24 bases between them. CDR3 loop: CASSLAQAGAPTTQYF. The CDR3 nucleotides read TGTGCCAGCAGTCTAGCCCAAGCAGGGGCCCCCACTACGCAGTATTTT.

CDR3 DNA sequence: TGTGCCAGCAGTTACTCGGAAACCATAGCCCCGTACGAGCAGTACTTC. Protein product: CASSYSETIAPYEQYF. The chain is built from TRBV6-5 and TRBJ2-7, with D unclear. V was trimmed by 0 bases and J by 4 bases, leaving 16 bases between them. Germline V gives CDR1 MNHEY, CDR2 SVGAGI. CDR3 length: 16 amino acids.

The chain recombines TRBV21-1 with TRBJ2-7; the table calls TRBD1, which could not be checked here. TRBV21-1 is shown as a pseudogene. The CDR3 contains 19 residues. CDR3 protein: CASSKYKREGTGISYEQYF. As DNA, the CDR3 is TGTGCCAGCAGCAAATATAAGAGGGAAGGGACAGGTATTTCCTACGAGCAGTACTTC.

This clone was observed a handful of times. The chain is built from TRBV10-1 and TRBJ2-5; 8 bases line up with TRBD2. Germline CDR1 and CDR2: WNHNN and SYGVQD (reference sequence). J was trimmed by 1 base and V by 3 bases; bases with no gene match: 4. The CDR3 contains 15 residues. The CDR3 bases are TGCGCCAGCAGTGATGGGCGGGGGGTCCAAGAGACCCAGTACTTC. This sequence encodes CASSDGRGVQETQYF.

The chain links TRBV18 to TRBJ2-1; TRBD2 is a possible D gene (7 bases). The CDR3 consists of 16 residues. Trimming left V 3 bases short and J 1 base short, with 13 bases between. Germline CDR1 reads KGHSH; CDR2 reads LQKENI. The CDR3 nucleotides are TGTGCCAGCTCACCCAGAGGGGGGGAGTCCTACAATGAGCAGTTCTTC. Translated: CASSPRGGESYNEQFF. Full variable domain (outside the CDR3, taken from reference TRBV18 and TRBJ2-1): NAGVMQNPRHLVRRRGQEARLRCSPMKGHSHVYWYRQLPEEGLKFMVYLQKENIIDESGMPKERFSAEFPKEGPSILRIQQVVRGDSAAYFCASSPRGGESYNEQFFGPGTRLTVL.

The chain recombines TRBV28 with TRBJ2-2, with 10 bases identical to TRBD2. Germline trimming cut 6 bases from V and 5 bases from J; bases unmatched to any gene: 27. The CDR3 has 22 residues. Germline V CDR1 and CDR2: MDHEN, SYDVKM. The CDR3 nucleotides are TGTGCCAGCAGCTCCCTCGGTTCCGATAGCGGGAGGTTTATATTGGTGACCGGGGAGCTGTTTTTT. It is translated as CASSSLGSDSGRFILVTGELFF. Based on the CDR3 plus reference TRBV28 and TRBJ2-2, the full variable domain is DVKVTQSSRYLVKRTGEKVFLECVQDMDHENMFWYRQDPGLGLRLIYFSYDVKMKEKGDIPEGYSVSREKKERFSLILESASTNQTSMYLCASSSLGSDSGRFILVTGELFFGEGSRLTVL.

In this sample, this clone turned up a few times. The gene calls are TRBV7-2 and TRBJ1-1; TRBD1 matches 8 bases. Germline CDR1 is SGHTA and CDR2 is FQGNSA. There are 15 residues in the CDR3. Unmatched junction bases numbered 6, after V lost 6 bases and J lost 0 bases. CDR3 sequence (DNA): TGTGCCAGCAGGAAGGACAGGGTATTGAACACTGAAGCTTTCTTT. This translates into CASRKDRVLNTEAFF.

The chain couples TRBV28 to TRBJ1-2; 11 positions match TRBD1. The V gene end was trimmed by 7 bases and the J gene end by 4 bases; junction bases not matched to a gene: 8. This CDR3 has 15 amino acids. CDR1 is MDHEN and CDR2 is SYDVKM in the germline V gene. Here the CDR3 reads CASILDRGRAYGYTF. CDR3 in DNA: TGTGCCAGCATCTTGGACAGGGGGCGCGCCTATGGCTACACCTTC.

The J gene is TRBJ2-7, the V gene TRBV30; 12 bases map to TRBD2. Germline CDR1 and CDR2: GTSNPN and SVGIG (reference sequence). J gave up 3 bases and V 1 base, and 7 bases lay outside the gene matches. The CDR3 has 16 amino acids. This chain's CDR3 is CAWSDILAGGVYEQYF. CDR3 DNA sequence: TGTGCCTGGAGTGACATACTAGCGGGGGGCGTCTACGAGCAGTACTTC.

The CDR3 DNA is TGTGCCAGCAGGGCCAGTGTCCTCAATCAGCCCCAGCATTTT. Translated: CASRASVLNQPQHF. This chain connects TRBV11-3 to TRBJ1-5; D not resolved. Germline loops: CDR1 SGHNT, CDR2 YENEEA. V was clipped by 6 bases and J by 3 bases, with 12 bases between them. The CDR3 extends over 14 amino acids.

J is TRBJ1-5 and V is TRBV19; the D gene is possibly TRBD1 (5 bases). V was cut by 9 bases and J by 9 bases, with 27 bases left in between. CDR1 LNHDA and CDR2 SQIVND come from the germline V gene (reference sequence). There are 16 residues in the CDR3. The CDR3 protein is CASRPGRESTPRPQHF. CDR3 bases: TGTGCCAGCCGCCCGGGGCGGGAGTCCACCCCCCGGCCCCAGCATTTT.

The chain employs TRBV6-5 and TRBJ2-5; tentatively, D is TRBD2 (5 bases). The germline V gene has CDR1 MNHEY and CDR2 SVGAGI. The CDR3 is 14 residues long. The germline V and J ends were trimmed by 5 bases and 5 bases, with 15 bases remaining between them. The CDR3 nucleotides read TGTGCCAGCAGTCGCGTGAGACTAACGGAGACCCAGTACTTC. It yields the protein CASSRVRLTETQYF.

This clone was found once. This rearrangement joins TRBV10-1 to TRBJ1-3; D might be TRBD1 (6 bases). Germline V CDR1 and CDR2: WNHNN, SYGVQD (reference sequence). The CDR3 spans 15 residues. V lost 0 bases to trimming and J lost 4 bases, with 10 bases between them. CDR3 region: CASSESTGSGNTIYF. CDR3 DNA: TGCGCCAGCAGTGAGTCGACAGGCTCGGGAAACACCATATATTTT.

This clone has just one count. The chain employs TRBV28 and TRBJ1-2; TRBD1 aligns across 7 bases. After removal of 2 bases from V and 1 base from J, the junction contained 4 bases not matched to a gene. The CDR3 spans 15 residues. Looked up from germline, CDR1 is MDHEN and CDR2 is SYDVKM. CDR3 loop: CASSLGDRDNYGYTF. The CDR3 bases are TGTGCCAGCAGTTTAGGGGACAGAGATAACTATGGCTACACCTTC.

This clone appeared a few times. V gene TRBV10-2 combines with J gene TRBJ2-7; TRBD1 might be the D (5 bases). Trimming took 6 bases from V and 0 from J, leaving 15 bases between them. This CDR3 is 15 amino acids long. The germline gives CDR1 WSHSY, CDR2 SAAADI. CDR3 DNA: TGCGCCAGCAGGGGCCTTGTAGACAGCTCCTACGAGCAGTACTTC. Protein product: CASRGLVDSSYEQYF.

The chain uses TRBV27 and TRBJ2-1; 11 bases align to TRBD2. Germline values: CDR1 MNHEY, CDR2 SMNVEV (reference sequence). This CDR3 comprises 19 residues. Trimming took 4 bases from V and 1 from J; bases not matched to a gene: 12. DNA of the CDR3: TGTGCCAGCAGTTCACTAGCGGGAGAAATACTAAGGTCCTACAATGAGCAGTTCTTC. Amino acids: CASSSLAGEILRSYNEQFF.

This clone has a handful of counts. The gene calls are TRBV7-2 and TRBJ2-1; 7 bases fit TRBD2. CDR1 and CDR2 from the germline V gene are SGHTA and FQGNSA. With V trimmed by 1 base and J by 3 bases, 0 bases remained unmatched. This CDR3 region has 14 residues. The CDR3 here is CASSLGGGYNEQFF. The CDR3 coding sequence is TGTGCCAGCAGCTTAGGCGGGGGCTACAATGAGCAGTTCTTC.